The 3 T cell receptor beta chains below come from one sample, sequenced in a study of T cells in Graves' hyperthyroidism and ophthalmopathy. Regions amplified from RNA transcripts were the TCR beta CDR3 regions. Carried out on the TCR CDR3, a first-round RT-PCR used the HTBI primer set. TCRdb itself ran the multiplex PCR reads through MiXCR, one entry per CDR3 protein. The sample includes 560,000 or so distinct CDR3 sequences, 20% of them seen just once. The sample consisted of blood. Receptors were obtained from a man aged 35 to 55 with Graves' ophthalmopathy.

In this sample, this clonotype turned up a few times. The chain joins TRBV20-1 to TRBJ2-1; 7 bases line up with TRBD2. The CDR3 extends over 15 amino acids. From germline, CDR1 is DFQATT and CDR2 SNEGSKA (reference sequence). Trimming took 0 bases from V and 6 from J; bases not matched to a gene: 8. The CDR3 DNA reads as TGCAGTGCTAGAGATTATGCGGGAGTAGGCAATGAGCAGTTCTTC. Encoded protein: CSARDYAGVGNEQFF.

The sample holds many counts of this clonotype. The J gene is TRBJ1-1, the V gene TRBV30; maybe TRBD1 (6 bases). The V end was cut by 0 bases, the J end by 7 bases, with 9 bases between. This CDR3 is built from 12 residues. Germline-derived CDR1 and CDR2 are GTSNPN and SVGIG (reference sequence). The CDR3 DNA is TGTGCCTGGAGTGTCGGGGGCTTTGAAGCTTTCTTT. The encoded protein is CAWSVGGFEAFF.

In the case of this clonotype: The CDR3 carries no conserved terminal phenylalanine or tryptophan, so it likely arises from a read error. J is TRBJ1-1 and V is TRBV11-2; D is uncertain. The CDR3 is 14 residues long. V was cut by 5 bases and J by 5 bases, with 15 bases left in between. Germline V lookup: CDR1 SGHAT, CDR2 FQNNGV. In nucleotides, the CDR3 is TGTGCCAGCAGCCCGAGCCGAGAGAGGACTGAAGCTTTCCTT. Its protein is CASSPSRERTEAFL.